This entry describes one TCR beta chain. This clone is a singleton in its sample. The specificity of this receptor is unknown. Qualities for individual bases were not recorded, and no much larger clone is one base off. Patients with a history of autoimmune disease or receiving systemic immunosuppression were excluded from the trial. Peripheral blood for TCR sequencing was collected from all dose cohorts at baseline, on cycle 4 day 1, and on cycle 7 day 1. Samples came from an open-label, multicenter, first-in-human phase I dose-escalation trial of ivuxolimab. Adults with locally advanced or metastatic melanoma, renal cell carcinoma, hepatocellular carcinoma or head and neck squamous cell carcinoma were enrolled in the trial. Before TCR sequencing, CD4+ T cells and CD8+ T cells were sorted from peripheral blood as separate populations. Relative to germline, V is 5 bases shorter and J is 0 bases shorter, with 8 bases between their ends. The CDR3, from cysteine to phenylalanine, totals 13 residues. The CDR3 DNA has 39 bases and is translated from base 1. According to the germline V gene, CDR1 reads MNHEY and CDR2 reads SVGAGI.

For sequencing of the TCRbeta CDR3 region, genomic DNA was extracted from the sorted cells. The immunoSEQ Assay was used for sequencing of TCRbeta CDR3 regions. TCRdb took over this immuneACCESS table, retaining in-frame rearrangements with V and J assigned. Such tables are incomplete; in checked studies, under half of the missing clones stem from an unresolved V gene, and the remainder is unexplained. For this sample there are about 93,000 clones; around 90% appear just once. The top ten hold 0.45% to 0.55% of the sample. These data originate in a study of OX40 agonist ivuxolimab in advanced cancers. Notes on the research overall: Ivuxolimab was a fully human IgG2 agonistic monoclonal antibody targeting the costimulatory receptor OX40 (CD134). Intravenous ivuxolimab was administered to patients every 2 weeks at six dose levels: 0.01, 0.1, 0.3, 1.5, 3 and 10 mg/kg. Among the approximately 54 dose-escalation patients, roughly 20 had hepatocellular carcinoma, roughly 15 melanoma, 9 renal cell carcinoma and 9 head and neck cancer. A male proportion of approximately 83% and a mean age of 60 years, ranging from about 23 to 79, were recorded for the dose-escalation cohort. Prior anti-PD-1, anti-PD-L1 or anti-CTLA-4 therapy was permitted, and checkpoint inhibitors had been received by 40% to 50% of dose-escalation patients. Partial responses occurred in three dose-escalation patients, of whom one had hepatocellular carcinoma and two had cutaneous melanoma. The purpose of peripheral TCRbeta sequencing was to test whether ivuxolimab changed TCR sequence diversity and led to clonal T-cell expansion. The monotherapy dose-escalation portion (N ≈ 57 patients) of the phase I ivuxolimab trial is reported in the paper.

Results the study describes overall, beyond this receptor: Antigen specificity was not determined for the clonally expanded peripheral T cells. Low levels of normalized T-cell clonal expansion were also seen in some patients who did not respond. At doses from 0.1 to 3.0 mg/kg, clonal expansion was seen in both CD4+ and CD8+ blood T cells between baseline and week 6. In partial responders in the 0.1-3.0 mg/kg groups, normalized peripheral clonal expansion was found to be among the lowest, especially among CD8+ T cells. After ivuxolimab, more expanded clones were found on average in CD8+ T cells than in CD4+ T cells.

This TCR came from an adult with an advanced solid tumor such as melanoma, head and neck, liver or kidney cancer. The material was CD4+ or CD8+ T cells sorted from blood, obtained in a trial of the OX40 agonist ivuxolimab. The sequence links TRBV6-5 to TRBJ2-7, and TRBD2 may be the D gene, going by 5 matching bases. The bases read TGTGCCAGCAGTCCGAGCGGCTCCTACGAGCAGTACTTC. The encoded protein is CASSPSGSYEQYF.